This section outlines one T cell receptor (beta chain) sequence together with its context. This sample stems from a study of CD8+CD57+ T cells in acquired aplastic anemia. CD8+CD57+ cell expansion, shown by flow cytometry, had occurred in the patients selected for sequencing. Genomic DNA served as template for TCR beta VDJ and CDR3 profiling. TCRdb used MiXCR to reprocess the reads, holding one entry per CDR3 protein. The sample includes around 170,000 distinct CDR3 sequences, approximately 50% of them seen just once. Germline-derived CDR1 and CDR2 are WNHNN and SYGVQD (reference sequence). The CDR3 is 10 residues long. Trimming pared 10 bases from V and 9 bases from J, leaving 10 bases between.

This sequence was found in a human donor with aplastic anemia. What was sequenced was sorted CD4+, CD8+, or CD8+CD57+ T cells (not recorded which) from PBMCs. The genes are TRBV10-1 and TRBJ2-1; the D gene could be TRBD1 or TRBD2 (7 bases each). DNA of the CDR3: TGCGCCACCAGGGGGGGTGAGCAGTTCTTC. Its translation: CATRGGEQFF.